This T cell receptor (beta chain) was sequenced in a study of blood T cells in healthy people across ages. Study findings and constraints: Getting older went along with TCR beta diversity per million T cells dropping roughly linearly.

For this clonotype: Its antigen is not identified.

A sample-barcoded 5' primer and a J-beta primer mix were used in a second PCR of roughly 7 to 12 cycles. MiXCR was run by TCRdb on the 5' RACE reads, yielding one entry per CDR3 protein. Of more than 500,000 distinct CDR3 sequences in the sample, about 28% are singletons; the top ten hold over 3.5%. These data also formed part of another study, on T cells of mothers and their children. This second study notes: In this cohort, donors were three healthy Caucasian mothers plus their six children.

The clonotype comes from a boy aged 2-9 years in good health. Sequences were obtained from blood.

CDR3 sequence (DNA): TGTGCCACCAGCAGATTTCCCAGGGACACCGGGGAGCTGTTTTTT. It codes for CATSRFPRDTGELFF. The chain carries TRBV15 and TRBJ2-2; D is perhaps TRBD1 (5 bases). Germline assignment: CDR1 LNHNV and CDR2 YYDKDF (reference sequence). There are 15 residues in the CDR3. V gave up 2 bases and J gave up 3 bases, with 10 bases separating them.